Each of the 13 T cell receptor beta chains below was sequenced from the same sample in a study of post-analysis software for immune sequencing data. Carried by the TCR beta cDNA libraries were unique molecular identifiers. TCRdb re-called the PCR reads with MiXCR, one entry per CDR3 protein. Here the sample spans 750,000 to 950,000 distinct CDR3 sequences, about 53% being singletons. General study findings and limits: A few TRBV segments, TRBV5-6, TRBV5-1 and TRBV20-1 among them, were found more frequent in patients than controls.

No antigen is known for these receptors. The sample taken for sequencing was blood. These receptors were collected from a girl between 10 and 17 years old with multiple sclerosis.

CDR3 sequence reads: CASSYGSLVETQYF. The CDR3 DNA is TGTGCCAGCAGTTACGGGAGTTTGGTAGAGACCCAGTACTTC. The rearrangement uses TRBV12-3 or TRBV12-4 and TRBJ2-7, with D tentatively TRBD2 (6 bases). The J call may be faulty, since TRBJ2-5 better matches the DNA end. There are 14 residues in the CDR3.

V and J are TRBV29-1 and TRBJ2-5; 9 bases are shared with TRBD1. The CDR3 contains 14 residues. The trim removed 7 bases at V and 7 bases at J, leaving 13 bases unmatched. Germline CDR1 reads SQVTM; CDR2 reads ANQGSEA. The CDR3 loop reads CSASDRGGPGTQYF. CDR3 sequence (DNA): TGCAGCGCCTCGGACAGGGGTGGCCCAGGGACCCAGTACTTC.

The rearrangement links TRBV11-2 to TRBJ1-2; D uncertain. CDR3 length equals 13 residues. CDR1 SGHAT and CDR2 FQNNGV come from the germline V gene. V lost 5 bases, J lost 5 bases, and 12 bases lay in between. The CDR3 region has the DNA TGTGCCAGCAGCCGACCGCCCCTATATGGCTACACCTTC. It encodes CASSRPPLYGYTF.

V gene TRBV5-1 combines with J gene TRBJ1-6; D may be TRBD1 (6 bases). This CDR3 region has 15 residues. From germline, CDR1 is SGHRS and CDR2 YFSETQ. The V and J ends lost 0 bases and 6 bases respectively, with 10 bases between them. In DNA form, the CDR3 reads TGCGCCAGCAGCTTGGGACAGGACATTAATTCACCCCTCCACTTT. It specifies CASSLGQDINSPLHF.

The chain uses TRBV15 and TRBJ2-5; either TRBD1 or TRBD2 may fit D (6 bases each). Germline V gene sequence: CDR1 LNHNV, CDR2 YYDKDF (reference sequence). Trimming cost V 0 bases and J 2 bases, with 13 bases left between them. The CDR3 consists of 16 residues. The chain's CDR3 is CATSRDRGTRQETQYF. The CDR3 DNA sequence: TGTGCCACCAGCAGAGATCGGGGGACACGTCAAGAGACCCAGTACTTC.

The gene calls are TRBV6-1 and TRBJ2-3; unclear D gene. CDR3 length: 12 residues. The germline V and J ends were trimmed by 6 bases and 5 bases, with 9 bases remaining between them. Germline V lookup: CDR1 MNHNS, CDR2 SASEGT. CDR3 region: CASRKTEDTQYF. In DNA form, the CDR3 reads TGTGCCAGCAGGAAAACTGAAGATACGCAGTATTTT.

This clonotype appeared a few times. The V call is TRBV20-1, the J call TRBJ2-7, with D possibly being TRBD1 (6 bases). The CDR3 has 13 residues. V was cut by 2 bases and J by 1 base, with 9 bases left in between. CDR1 is DFQATT and CDR2 is SNEGSKA in the germline V gene (reference sequence). The CDR3 is CSARKTGSYEQYF. Written as DNA, the CDR3 is TGCAGTGCTAGAAAGACAGGATCCTACGAGCAGTACTTC.

This clonotype was counted ten times or more. One junction end does not reproduce the germline sequence, and a read error may be involved. This chain links TRBV5-1 with TRBJ2-1; no reliable D call. CDR1 is SGHRS, CDR2 YFSETQ, per germline. CDR3 size: 15 residues. As DNA, the CDR3 is TGTGCCAGCAGCTTAGGGCAGAGCTCCTACAATGAGCAGTTCTTC. Translation: CASSLGQSSYNEQFF.

The chain employs TRBV7-3 and TRBJ2-1, with 8 positions matching TRBD1. V gave up 0 bases and J gave up 10 bases; unmatched junction bases: 8. The CDR3 covers 15 residues. Germline V gives CDR1 SGHTA, CDR2 FQGTGA. The CDR3 bases are TGTGCCAGCAGCTTAACGGGCAGGGGGCAGGAGGAGCAGTTCTTC. Its translation is CASSLTGRGQEEQFF.

This clonotype was seen only once. The gene calls are TRBV20-1 and TRBJ1-1, with 7 positions matching TRBD1. Germline V gene data show CDR1 as DFQATT and CDR2 as SNEGSKA (reference sequence). CDR3 size: 15 residues. V lost 0 bases to trimming and J lost 5 bases; unmatched junction nucleotides: 9. The chain's CDR3 is CSAREFRQGRTEAFF. The CDR3 bases are TGCAGTGCTAGAGAGTTCCGACAGGGAAGGACTGAAGCTTTCTTT.

The rearrangement joins TRBV7-9 to TRBJ2-1, with D perhaps matching TRBD2 (5 bases). This CDR3 region has 15 residues. The V end lost 6 bases, the J end lost 3 bases, and 15 bases lay between the germline ends. Germline assignment: CDR1 SEHNR and CDR2 FQNEAQ (reference sequence). CDR3 coding DNA: TGTGCCAGCAGTCCAACGGAGGAGATCTACAATGAGCAGTTCTTC. Amino acid sequence: CASSPTEEIYNEQFF.

The genes are TRBV5-1 and TRBJ2-1; TRBD2 matches 7 bases. The CDR3 totals 14 residues. The ends lost 1 base at V and 7 bases at J; junction bases unmatched: 5. The germline V gene encodes CDR1 SGHRS and CDR2 YFSETQ. The CDR3 loop is CASSLWTGGNEQFF. CDR3 DNA: TGCGCCAGCAGCTTGTGGACGGGGGGTAATGAGCAGTTCTTC.

The chain combines TRBV20-1 with TRBJ1-1, with D perhaps TRBD1 (6 bases). The CDR3 covers 15 residues. V lost 1 base and J lost 5, with 17 bases in between. Germline values: CDR1 DFQATT, CDR2 SNEGSKA (reference sequence). This CDR3 reads CSARVLTGSPTEAFF. CDR3 in DNA: TGCAGTGCTAGAGTTTTAACAGGGAGTCCTACTGAAGCTTTCTTT.